This entry lists 3 T cell receptor beta chains sequenced from one sample in a study of early T cells in non-severe SARS-CoV-2 infection. TCRdb recomputed calls from the 5' RACE reads with MiXCR, one row per CDR3 protein. This table has tens of thousands of distinct CDR3 sequences, roughly 7.2% appearing once. Sequenced input: whole blood. Receptors originate from an adult who was a healthcare worker with PCR-confirmed SARS-CoV-2 infection or an uninfected control (not recorded which).

This clonotype came up many times. The J gene is TRBJ1-2, the V gene TRBV4-1; TRBD1 agrees at 7 bases. CDR3 size: 16 residues. Germline CDR1 is MGHRA and CDR2 is YSYEKL. After removal of 4 bases from V and 4 bases from J, the junction contained 12 bases not matched to a gene. CDR3 DNA sequence: TGCGCCAGCAGCCGAAGTACAGGGGAAGGGGGCTATGGCTACACCTTC. Translated, it gives CASSRSTGEGGYGYTF.

This clonotype was detected many times. J is TRBJ2-1 and V is TRBV28; D unclear. The CDR3 consists of 14 residues. CDR1 and CDR2 from the germline V gene are MDHEN and SYDVKM. The V end lost 6 bases, the J end lost 6 bases, and 15 bases lay between the germline ends. CDR3 nucleotide sequence: TGTGCCAGCAGAGACGGCACGCGAGCCAATGAGCAGTTCTTC. It encodes CASRDGTRANEQFF.

This clonotype is medium-sized (0.01 to 0.1%) by share. This chain uses TRBV7-9 with TRBJ1-5; tentative D call: TRBD1 (6 bases). Germline CDR1 reads SEHNR; CDR2 reads FQNEAQ (reference sequence). V was clipped by 5 bases and J by 3 bases, with 11 bases between them. The CDR3 is 14 residues long. This CDR3 is CASSRDISNQPQHF. In DNA form, the CDR3 reads TGTGCCAGCAGCCGGGACATATCCAATCAGCCCCAGCATTTT.